This is a list of T cell receptor beta chains from one sample in a study of vaccination and CD4 T cells after COVID-19. No cognate antigen is known for these TCRs. TCRdb re-derived calls from the PCR reads in MiXCR, one entry per CDR3 protein. The data contain around 3,900 distinct CDR3 sequences, around 70% of them singletons. The sample comprised CD4+ T cells from blood, cultured in vitro. These receptors all stem from a human donor in good health. Both conserved end residues are part of each CDR3. D genes are given only for firm matches. Not every row has a clone size; where given, it reads once, few, many or a size class.

abundance: .; v_gene: TRBV10-3; j_gene: TRBJ2-1; d_gene: TRBD2; CDR3aa: CAISDSGSSYNEQFF; CDR3nt: TGTGCCATCAGTGATAGCGGGAGCTCCTACAATGAGCAGTTCTTC
abundance: few; v_gene: TRBV20-1; j_gene: TRBJ2-3; d_gene: .; CDR3aa: CSARRPGITTDTQYF; CDR3nt: TGCAGTGCCCGTCGGCCCGGGATTACCACAGATACGCAGTATTTT
abundance: .; v_gene: TRBV7-8; j_gene: TRBJ1-1; d_gene: .; CDR3aa: CASSLRRIPMNTEAFF; CDR3nt: TGTGCCAGCAGCTTACGGCGGATTCCAATGAACACTGAAGCTTTCTTT
abundance: few; v_gene: TRBV2; j_gene: TRBJ2-4; d_gene: TRBD2; CDR3aa: CASSEGGLAGGKNIQYF; CDR3nt: TGTGCCAGCAGTGAGGGAGGACTAGCGGGAGGGAAGAACATTCAGTACTTC
abundance: .; v_gene: TRBV10-1; j_gene: TRBJ2-2; d_gene: .; CDR3aa: CASKDRNTGELFF; CDR3nt: TGCGCCAGCAAGGACAGGAACACCGGGGAGCTGTTTTTT
abundance: .; v_gene: TRBV19; j_gene: TRBJ1-1; d_gene: .; CDR3aa: CASSRGTNEAFF; CDR3nt: TGTGCCAGTAGTAGGGGGACAAACGAAGCTTTCTTT
abundance: .; v_gene: TRBV6-1; j_gene: TRBJ1-2; d_gene: .; CDR3aa: CASNLGQFYGYTF; CDR3nt: TGTGCCAGCAACTTAGGACAGTTTTATGGCTACACCTTC
abundance: once; v_gene: TRBV27; j_gene: TRBJ1-2; d_gene: TRBD1; CDR3aa: CASSWTGAYGYTF; CDR3nt: TGTGCCAGCAGTTGGACAGGGGCCTATGGCTACACCTTC
abundance: .; v_gene: TRBV7-2; j_gene: TRBJ2-4; d_gene: .; CDR3aa: CASSLGGVIYF; CDR3nt: TGTGCCAGCAGCTTAGGCGGGGTGATCTACTTC
abundance: .; v_gene: TRBV7-8; j_gene: TRBJ2-2; d_gene: .; CDR3aa: CASSSRTDTGELFF; CDR3nt: TGTGCCAGCAGCTCGCGGACAGACACCGGGGAGCTGTTTTTT
abundance: .; v_gene: TRBV20-1; j_gene: TRBJ2-5; d_gene: .; CDR3aa: CSARVRIQETQYF; CDR3nt: TGCAGTGCTAGAGTCAGAATACAAGAGACCCAGTACTTC
abundance: .; v_gene: TRBV28; j_gene: TRBJ1-2; d_gene: .; CDR3aa: CSHGGYTF; CDR3nt: TGTTCTCATGGGGGCTACACCTTC
abundance: .; v_gene: TRBV25-1; j_gene: TRBJ2-2; d_gene: .; CDR3aa: CASSARGGLSTGELFF; CDR3nt: TGTGCCAGCAGTGCCCGTGGGGGCCTGAGCACCGGGGAGCTGTTTTTT
abundance: .; v_gene: TRBV12-3/TRBV12-4; j_gene: TRBJ1-6; d_gene: TRBD1; CDR3aa: CASNQGGFGNSPLHF; CDR3nt: TGTGCCAGCAACCAAGGGGGCTTTGGAAATTCACCCCTCCACTTT
abundance: .; v_gene: TRBV6-1; j_gene: TRBJ2-4; d_gene: TRBD1; CDR3aa: CASRGQGAQNIQYF; CDR3nt: TGTGCCAGCAGGGGACAGGGGGCCCAAAACATTCAGTACTTC
abundance: .; v_gene: TRBV30; j_gene: TRBJ1-5; d_gene: TRBD1; CDR3aa: CAWKVGQGDQPQHF; CDR3nt: TGTGCCTGGAAAGTCGGACAGGGCGATCAGCCCCAGCATTTT
abundance: once; v_gene: TRBV20-1; j_gene: TRBJ2-1; d_gene: .; CDR3aa: CGYRVVGEQFF; CDR3nt: TGCGGGTACCGAGTTGTCGGTGAGCAGTTCTTC
abundance: .; v_gene: TRBV6-5; j_gene: TRBJ2-7; d_gene: .; CDR3aa: CASSYSKVGGVPYEQYF; CDR3nt: TGTGCCAGCAGTTACTCGAAGGTGGGCGGAGTACCCTACGAGCAGTACTTC
abundance: .; v_gene: TRBV20-1; j_gene: TRBJ1-2; d_gene: TRBD1; CDR3aa: CSARVVGTGGYYGYTF; CDR3nt: TGCAGTGCTAGAGTCGTAGGGACAGGGGGGTACTATGGCTACACCTTC
abundance: once; v_gene: TRBV28; j_gene: TRBJ1-5; d_gene: .; CDR3aa: CASSLLGVPNQPQHF; CDR3nt: TGTGCCAGCAGCCTCTTGGGGGTCCCCAATCAGCCCCAGCATTTT
abundance: .; v_gene: TRBV27; j_gene: TRBJ1-1; d_gene: .; CDR3aa: CASSPRWKVDTEAFF; CDR3nt: TGTGCCAGCAGTCCCCGGTGGAAGGTGGACACTGAAGCTTTCTTT
abundance: .; v_gene: TRBV20-1; j_gene: TRBJ1-2; d_gene: TRBD1; CDR3aa: CSASLDRGGYGYTF; CDR3nt: TGCAGTGCTAGTCTGGACAGGGGTGGCTATGGCTACACCTTC
abundance: .; v_gene: TRBV20-1; j_gene: TRBJ1-1; d_gene: .; CDR3aa: CSASVSGGTEAFF; CDR3nt: TGCAGTGCTAGTGTTAGCGGGGGGACTGAAGCTTTCTTT
abundance: .; v_gene: TRBV30; j_gene: TRBJ1-5; d_gene: .; CDR3aa: CAWSQGPGDNQPQHF; CDR3nt: TGTGCCTGGAGCCAGGGCCCGGGGGACAATCAGCCCCAGCATTTT
abundance: few; v_gene: TRBV19; j_gene: TRBJ1-3; d_gene: .; CDR3aa: CASIQGTRQTAIYF; CDR3nt: TGTGCCAGTATCCAGGGGACCAGACAGACGGCCATATATTTT
abundance: .; v_gene: TRBV7-9; j_gene: TRBJ1-1; d_gene: .; CDR3aa: CASSLGVGGTEAFF; CDR3nt: TGTGCCAGCAGCTTAGGGGTAGGGGGCACTGAAGCTTTCTTT
abundance: .; v_gene: TRBV5-4; j_gene: TRBJ2-1; d_gene: .; CDR3aa: CASNRGSLYNEQFF; CDR3nt: TGTGCCAGCAATCGGGGATCTCTATACAATGAGCAGTTCTTC
abundance: .; v_gene: TRBV11-2; j_gene: TRBJ2-2; d_gene: .; CDR3aa: CASSFSRGGTGELFF; CDR3nt: TGTGCCAGCAGCTTCTCCAGGGGTGGCACCGGGGAGCTGTTTTTT
abundance: .; v_gene: TRBV20-1; j_gene: TRBJ1-6; d_gene: .; CDR3aa: CSAVLGQLNNSPLHF; CDR3nt: TGCAGTGCCGTCCTTGGACAGTTAAATAATTCACCCCTCCACTTT
abundance: .; v_gene: TRBV19; j_gene: TRBJ1-2; d_gene: .; CDR3aa: CASSIQRTDGYTF; CDR3nt: TGTGCCAGTAGTATACAGCGAACGGATGGCTACACCTTC
abundance: .; v_gene: TRBV29-1; j_gene: TRBJ1-2; d_gene: TRBD1; CDR3aa: CSVPPGQGGSYGYTF; CDR3nt: TGCAGCGTTCCCCCGGGACAGGGGGGAAGCTATGGCTACACCTTC
abundance: .; v_gene: TRBV19; j_gene: TRBJ2-3; d_gene: .; CDR3aa: CASSTRGPITDTQYF; CDR3nt: TGTGCCAGTAGCACCCGAGGCCCAATCACAGATACGCAGTATTTT
abundance: once; v_gene: TRBV7-9; j_gene: TRBJ1-2; d_gene: .; CDR3aa: CASSDTGNSYGYTF; CDR3nt: TGTGCCAGCAGCGACACAGGGAATAGCTATGGCTACACCTTC
abundance: .; v_gene: TRBV6-5; j_gene: TRBJ1-1; d_gene: TRBD1; CDR3aa: CASSYTPDREAFF; CDR3nt: TGTGCCAGCAGTTATACCCCGGACAGGGAAGCTTTCTTT
abundance: .; v_gene: TRBV29-1; j_gene: TRBJ2-7; d_gene: .; CDR3aa: CSVEEGGWPAYEQYF; CDR3nt: TGCAGCGTTGAAGAGGGCGGCTGGCCTGCCTACGAGCAGTACTTC
abundance: .; v_gene: TRBV6-1; j_gene: TRBJ2-2; d_gene: TRBD2; CDR3aa: CASSWTSGVTGELFF; CDR3nt: TGTGCCAGCAGCTGGACTAGCGGGGTAACCGGGGAGCTGTTTTTT
abundance: .; v_gene: TRBV20-1; j_gene: TRBJ2-2; d_gene: .; CDR3aa: CSARLAHAGELFF; CDR3nt: TGCAGTGCTAGACTAGCCCACGCCGGGGAGCTGTTTTTT
abundance: .; v_gene: TRBV4-3; j_gene: TRBJ2-2; d_gene: .; CDR3aa: CASSQAWTQNTGELFF; CDR3nt: TGCGCCAGCAGCCAAGCCTGGACCCAGAACACCGGGGAGCTGTTTTTT
abundance: few; v_gene: TRBV10-3; j_gene: TRBJ2-7; d_gene: .; CDR3aa: CAIKGRDHEQYF; CDR3nt: TGTGCCATCAAGGGCAGGGACCACGAGCAGTACTTC
abundance: .; v_gene: TRBV7-2; j_gene: TRBJ2-5; d_gene: .; CDR3aa: CASSRRAETQYF; CDR3nt: TGTGCCAGCAGCCGGAGGGCGGAGACCCAGTACTTC
abundance: medium-sized; v_gene: TRBV12-3/TRBV12-4; j_gene: TRBJ1-4; d_gene: TRBD1; CDR3aa: CASSWNRGGNEKLFF; CDR3nt: TGTGCCAGCAGTTGGAACAGGGGGGGGAATGAAAAACTGTTTTTT
abundance: .; v_gene: TRBV20-1; j_gene: TRBJ2-3; d_gene: TRBD2; CDR3aa: CSAIPGTTLDTQYF; CDR3nt: TGCAGTGCGATCCCCGGGACTACCCTTGATACGCAGTATTTT
abundance: .; v_gene: TRBV19; j_gene: TRBJ2-7; d_gene: TRBD1; CDR3aa: CASSTGQGSYEQYF; CDR3nt: TGTGCCAGTAGTACCGGACAGGGCTCCTACGAGCAGTACTTC
abundance: few; v_gene: TRBV6-2/TRBV6-3; j_gene: TRBJ1-1; d_gene: .; CDR3aa: CASSYNHVGLNTEAFF; CDR3nt: TGTGCCAGCAGTTACAATCATGTAGGGCTGAACACTGAAGCTTTCTTT
abundance: .; v_gene: TRBV25-1; j_gene: TRBJ2-1; d_gene: .; CDR3aa: CASLETGSNEQFF; CDR3nt: TGTGCCAGCCTTGAAACAGGGAGCAATGAGCAGTTCTTC
abundance: few; v_gene: TRBV6-5; j_gene: TRBJ1-2; d_gene: .; CDR3aa: CASSYSLWFNRDGGYTF; CDR3nt: TGTGCCAGCAGTTACTCGCTTTGGTTTAACAGGGACGGCGGCTACACCTTC
abundance: large; v_gene: TRBV27; j_gene: TRBJ2-1; d_gene: .; CDR3aa: CASSLNRAGNEQFF; CDR3nt: TGTGCCAGCAGTTTAAACAGGGCCGGAAATGAGCAGTTCTTC
abundance: few; v_gene: TRBV7-2; j_gene: TRBJ2-7; d_gene: TRBD1; CDR3aa: CASSTTNDRAYEQYF; CDR3nt: TGTGCCAGCAGCACCACTAATGACAGGGCCTACGAGCAGTACTTC
abundance: .; v_gene: TRBV19; j_gene: TRBJ2-6; d_gene: .; CDR3aa: CASSPGGGANVLTF; CDR3nt: TGTGCCAGTAGTCCGGGCGGCGGGGCCAACGTCCTGACTTTC
abundance: .; v_gene: TRBV20-1; j_gene: TRBJ1-5; d_gene: .; CDR3aa: CSARDLGAFGNQPQHF; CDR3nt: TGCAGTGCTAGAGATCTGGGGGCCTTTGGGAATCAGCCCCAGCATTTT
abundance: .; v_gene: TRBV2; j_gene: TRBJ1-5; d_gene: TRBD1; CDR3aa: CASSALSRGRGQPQHF; CDR3nt: TGTGCCAGCAGTGCCCTCTCCAGGGGGCGCGGTCAGCCCCAGCATTTT
abundance: .; v_gene: TRBV20-1; j_gene: TRBJ1-5; d_gene: TRBD1; CDR3aa: CSARTRQGRNQPQHF; CDR3nt: TGCAGTGCTAGGACCCGACAGGGGCGCAATCAGCCCCAGCATTTT
abundance: .; v_gene: TRBV7-6; j_gene: TRBJ2-7; d_gene: TRBD2; CDR3aa: CASSLGGLAGKTYEQYF; CDR3nt: TGTGCCAGCAGCTTAGGAGGACTAGCGGGCAAAACCTACGAGCAGTACTTC
abundance: .; v_gene: TRBV15; j_gene: TRBJ2-3; d_gene: TRBD2; CDR3aa: CATSRARGGRGTQYF; CDR3nt: TGTGCCACCAGCAGGGCCCGGGGGGGGCGGGGTACGCAGTATTTT
abundance: few; v_gene: TRBV20-1; j_gene: TRBJ1-1; d_gene: TRBD1; CDR3aa: CSATRTGGNTEAFF; CDR3nt: TGCAGTGCTACGAGGACAGGGGGGAACACTGAAGCTTTCTTT
abundance: .; v_gene: TRBV5-8; j_gene: TRBJ2-2; d_gene: .; CDR3aa: CASSLGVGPNTGELFF; CDR3nt: TGTGCCAGCAGCTTGGGGGTAGGGCCGAACACCGGGGAGCTGTTTTTT
abundance: .; v_gene: TRBV10-3; j_gene: TRBJ1-6; d_gene: .; CDR3aa: CAISVGSNSPLHF; CDR3nt: TGTGCCATCAGTGTGGGGAGTAATTCACCCCTCCACTTT